Listed below are T cell receptor beta chains from one sample, sequenced in a study of T cell changes during pregnancy in multiple sclerosis. Sequencing was performed with immunoSEQ multiplex PCR; in TCRdb, only in-frame clones are kept and a portion is missing. The data show about 30,000 clones, with around 90% seen just once and over 0.5% held by the top ten. The specimen comprised CD4+ T cells from peripheral blood mononuclear cells, sampled in the third trimester of pregnancy. The receptors stem from a female donor in good health, enrolled as a control in a pregnancy study. Both conserved end residues are part of each CDR3. A D gene is named only where the DNA matches it firmly. Part of the rows lack a size; the others show once, few, many or a class for expanded clones.

TRBV10-3	.	.	TRBJ1-1	CAISESLLERDMNTEAFF	TGTGCCATCAGTGAGTCGCTTCTGGAGAGGGATATGAACACTGAAGCTTTCTTT
TRBV30	.	TRBD1	TRBJ2-7	CAWKQGARHEQYF	TGTGCCTGGAAACAGGGGGCTCGTCACGAGCAGTACTTC
TRBV7-8	.	.	TRBJ1-1	CASSLARDFEAFF	TGTGCCAGCAGCTTAGCGCGCGACTTTGAAGCTTTCTTT
TRBV19	.	TRBD1	TRBJ1-3	CASSIVGTGQNTIYF	TGTGCCAGTAGTATAGTCGGGACAGGGCAAAACACCATATATTTT
TRBV21-1	.	.	TRBJ2-5	CAGSGLAGGLETQYF	TGTGCCGGATCAGGTCTAGCGGGAGGGCTGGAGACCCAGTACTTC
TRBV7-2	.	TRBD2	TRBJ2-2	CASSLRSGATGELFF	TGTGCCAGCAGCTTACGGAGCGGGGCCACCGGGGAGCTGTTTTTT
TRBV15	.	.	TRBJ2-7	CATSRDAAVGEEQYF	TGTGCCACCAGCAGAGATGCCGCGGTAGGGGAAGAGCAGTACTTC
TRBV5-1	.	TRBD1	TRBJ2-7	CASSPGQGEYEQYF	TGCGCCAGCAGCCCCGGACAGGGTGAATACGAGCAGTACTTC
TRBV27	.	TRBD1	TRBJ1-1	CASSPGTGGGTEAFF	TGTGCCAGCAGTCCCGGAACAGGGGGAGGTACTGAAGCTTTCTTT
TRBV11-2	.	TRBD1	TRBJ1-1	CASSPRFGTDLAEAFF	TGTGCCAGCAGCCCAAGGTTTGGGACAGACTTAGCTGAAGCTTTCTTT
TRBV7-9	.	.	TRBJ1-1	CASSLGRSQAFF	TGTGCCAGCAGCTTAGGCAGGTCCCAGGCTTTCTTT
TRBV5-1	once	.	TRBJ2-3	CASSLVAANTDTQYF	TGCGCCAGCAGCTTGGTAGCGGCGAACACAGATACGCAGTATTTT
TRBV7-8	.	.	TRBJ1-1	CASSLRVSNTEAFF	TGTGCCAGCAGCCTCCGAGTGTCAAACACTGAAGCTTTCTTT
TRBV2	.	TRBD2	TRBJ2-2	CASSEQRGGLGTGELFF	TGTGCCAGCAGTGAACAGCGGGGGGGCCTCGGGACCGGGGAGCTGTTTTTT
TRBV2	.	TRBD1	TRBJ2-2	CASRGSSRDRGPGELFF	TGTGCCAGCAGAGGATCGTCCAGGGACAGGGGGCCCGGGGAGCTGTTTTTT
TRBV5-8	.	.	TRBJ1-4	CASSAGTHNEKLFF	TGTGCCAGCAGCGCGGGGACTCATAATGAAAAACTGTTTTTT
TRBV7-2	.	TRBD2	TRBJ2-1	CASSLVASGLSYNEQFF	TGTGCCAGCAGCTTAGTGGCTAGCGGGCTTTCCTACAATGAGCAGTTCTTC
TRBV19	.	.	TRBJ1-2	CASSIELGRVDYGYTF	TGTGCCAGTAGTATAGAACTTGGCAGGGTTGACTATGGCTACACCTTC
TRBV6-6	.	TRBD2	TRBJ2-3	CASLGRGGIDTQYF	TGTGCCAGCCTGGGGCGGGGGGGCATAGATACGCAGTATTTT
TRBV11-3	.	TRBD2	TRBJ2-5	CASSSTAGGQETQYF	TGTGCCAGCAGCTCCACCGCGGGGGGGCAAGAGACCCAGTACTTC
TRBV7-7	.	.	TRBJ2-2	CASSQLPSTGELFF	TGTGCCAGCAGCCAACTACCTTCTACCGGGGAGCTGTTTTTT
TRBV27	.	TRBD2	TRBJ2-1	CASSLEGTSGSSYNEQFF	TGTGCCAGCAGTTTAGAGGGGACTAGCGGGAGCTCCTACAATGAGCAGTTCTTC
TRBV7-9	few	TRBD1	TRBJ1-5	CASSEYRDRGNNQPQHF	TGTGCCAGCAGCGAATACCGGGACAGGGGAAACAATCAGCCCCAGCATTTT
TRBV19	once	.	TRBJ1-2	CASSIDRSYGYTF	TGTGCCAGTAGTATAGACCGGAGCTATGGCTACACCTTC
TRBV10-3	.	.	TRBJ1-1	CAISEQAMNTEAFF	TGTGCCATCAGTGAGCAGGCCATGAACACTGAAGCTTTCTTT
TRBV7-8	.	TRBD2	TRBJ2-5	CASSGVGLATETQYF	TGTGCCAGCAGCGGCGTAGGACTAGCAACGGAGACCCAGTACTTC
TRBV11-2	.	TRBD2	TRBJ2-1	CASRPIAGGPGNEQFF	TGTGCCAGCAGACCAATAGCGGGGGGGCCCGGCAATGAGCAGTTCTTC
TRBV20-1	.	TRBD1	TRBJ1-2	CSATDREGYTF	TGCAGTGCTACGGACAGGGAGGGCTACACCTTC
TRBV6-6	once	.	TRBJ2-7	CASSSIRQYEQYF	TGTGCCAGCAGCTCAATCAGGCAGTACGAGCAGTACTTC
TRBV5-6	.	TRBD1	TRBJ1-1	CASKGTGRTEAFF	TGTGCCAGCAAAGGGACAGGTAGGACTGAAGCTTTCTTT
TRBV10-3	.	TRBD2	TRBJ2-1	CAISGWTSGRSYNEQFF	TGTGCCATCAGTGGCTGGACTAGCGGCCGTTCCTACAATGAGCAGTTCTTC
TRBV11-2	.	.	TRBJ1-3	CASSLEQGWSGNTIYF	TGTGCCAGCAGCTTAGAACAGGGTTGGTCTGGAAACACCATATATTTT
TRBV7-2	.	TRBD1	TRBJ1-2	CASSSDINQGACGYTF	TGTGCCAGCAGCTCAGATATAAACCAGGGGGCCTGTGGCTACACCTTC
TRBV6-5	.	.	TRBJ1-2	CASSPWDNNYGYTF	TGTGCCAGCAGTCCCTGGGACAATAACTATGGCTACACCTTC
TRBV5-4	.	TRBD2	TRBJ2-7	CASSPPGVAGGQHEQYF	TGTGCCAGCAGCCCCCCGGGGGTAGCGGGAGGGCAACACGAGCAGTACTTC
TRBV19	.	.	TRBJ1-1	CASSFLQGNTEAFF	TGTGCCAGTAGTTTCTTACAGGGGAACACTGAAGCTTTCTTT
TRBV19	once	.	TRBJ2-2	CASSNGLLNTGELFF	TGTGCCAGTAGTAACGGGTTGTTGAACACCGGGGAGCTGTTTTTT
TRBV7-2	.	.	TRBJ2-3	CASSLELGEDTQYF	TGTGCCAGCAGCTTAGAGTTGGGAGAAGATACGCAGTATTTT
TRBV19	.	.	TRBJ1-1	CASSIPRQVSQVAFF	TGTGCCAGTAGTATACCCCGGCAGGTCTCACAAGTAGCTTTCTTT
TRBV6-1	.	TRBD1	TRBJ2-7	CASSVAGTGVYYEQYF	TGTGCCAGCAGTGTTGCCGGGACAGGTGTTTACTACGAGCAGTACTTC
TRBV19	.	.	TRBJ2-7	CASRTSRQSYEQYF	TGTGCCAGTAGAACTAGCCGGCAGTCCTACGAGCAGTACTTC
TRBV7-9	.	TRBD2	TRBJ2-3	CASSPGAGLAGGSTDTQYF	TGTGCCAGCAGCCCGGGGGCGGGACTAGCGGGGGGCAGCACAGATACGCAGTATTTT
TRBV19	.	TRBD1	TRBJ2-4	CASSGRQGIQYF	TGTGCCAGTAGTGGGAGACAGGGGATTCAGTACTTC
TRBV7-9	.	.	TRBJ1-4	CASSGGATNEKLFF	TGTGCCAGCAGCGGGGGGGCAACTAATGAAAAACTGTTTTTT
TRBV7-8	.	.	TRBJ2-3	CAPPPGRHTDTQYF	TGTGCCCCCCCGCCTGGCAGGCACACAGATACGCAGTATTTT
TRBV19	.	TRBD2	TRBJ2-5	CASSISPRGGRETQYF	TGTGCCAGTAGTATATCCCCTCGGGGGGGCAGGGAGACCCAGTACTTC
TRBV2	.	TRBD2	TRBJ2-2	CASSALAGNTGELFF	TGTGCCAGCAGTGCCCTAGCGGGGAACACCGGGGAGCTGTTTTTT
TRBV4-1	once	.	TRBJ2-5	CASSQGLFIHLQETQYF	TGCGCCAGCAGCCAAGGACTTTTCATCCACCTCCAAGAGACCCAGTACTTC
TRBV5-6	.	TRBD1	TRBJ2-6	CASSQGQASGANVLTF	TGTGCCAGCAGCCAGGGACAGGCCTCTGGGGCCAACGTCCTGACTTTC
TRBV9	.	TRBD2	TRBJ2-5	CASSVGAGGSQETQYF	TGTGCCAGCAGCGTAGGGGCGGGGGGATCCCAAGAGACCCAGTACTTC
TRBV4-1	.	.	TRBJ1-2	CASSQDGTLNYGYTF	TGCGCCAGCAGCCAAGATGGCACCCTGAACTATGGCTACACCTTC